The sequence of this TCR beta chain was determined in a study of blood T cells in healthy people across ages (dated by TCRdb to the mid-2010s). At the level of the whole study: In model experiments, template switching captured about one uniquely barcoded TCR beta cDNA molecule for every two T cells. To track age-related changes in TCR beta repertoire diversity, the study relied on deep sequencing normalized with unique cDNA molecular identifiers. Four age groups were formed from the donors: young (average 16 years), middle-aged (around 41), aged (over 55) and long-lived (82). To avoid experimental bias, donors of different ages were distributed randomly across sequencing lanes. Using the same blood draw, the study looked at two additional independent replicas of 1 million unique cDNA reads for two donors, one aged 18 to 30 and the other aged 80 or older.

Clipping removes 4 bases from V and 11 bases from J, with 9 as the unmatched junction base count. Including the terminal cysteine and phenylalanine, the CDR3 comprises 13 residues. The only DNA kept is the CDR3, 39 bases in frame from the first base. Taken from the germline V gene, the CDR1 and CDR2 loops are SGHTA and FQGNSA. The paper's findings and limits, for the study overall: A strong correlation was found between observed TCR beta diversity and the percentage of naive T cells measured by flow cytometry. As age increased, observed TCR beta diversity per million T cells dropped in a roughly linear way, and a significant reduction was already evident by age 40. Total diversity estimates from one million sequenced T cells were considered lower bounds and underestimates. Compared with the aged group, the long-lived group had more naive CD4+ T cells, fewer expanded clones and increased TCR diversity, a pattern suggesting age selection. The CMV infection status of donors was not known, potentially confounding age-related changes in expanded clonotypes. Bulk unsorted PBMC profiling prevented conclusive comparison of naive and antigen-experienced compartments.

Remarks on this clonotype: The clone's antigen remains unknown. No qualities accompany the bases; no much larger clone lies one base away.

Donors were 40 or so systemically healthy Caucasian individuals from Russia aged roughly 6 to 100 years. Approximately 9.3 milliliters of peripheral blood were drawn from each donor into EDTA-treated Vacutainer tubes. Ficoll-Paque density-gradient centrifugation was used to isolate PBMCs, with at least 7 million per sample. Total RNA, at least 5 micrograms per sample, was extracted from PBMCs with Trizol reagent. The percentages of naive CD45RAhigh/CD27high T cells were determined by flow cytometry on a PBMC aliquot from every donor. The library was generated by 5' RACE. The instrument was an Illumina HiSeq 2500. A second PCR of roughly 7 to 11 cycles was performed with a sample-barcoded 5' primer and a J-beta primer mix. Each TCR beta cDNA molecule received a unique molecular identifier from a template-switch 5' adaptor carrying 12 random nucleotides. At least 2.5 million CDR3-containing paired-end reads were obtained from each sample. First-strand cDNA synthesis was performed from all RNA using the Mint cDNA synthesis kit, with priming by a TRBC-specific oligonucleotide. Following uracil-DNA glycosylase treatment, all cDNA underwent a first 18-cycle PCR with the universal primers M1SS and BC2_uni_R. In the authors' own workflow: For normalization, 1 million high-quality reads, each with a distinct molecular identifier, were randomly selected from each sample. Reads sharing molecular identifiers were discarded rather than binned into consensus sequences. MiTCR, run with a Q25 quality threshold and the strictest error-elimination algorithm, handled CDR3 identification, clonotype clustering and error correction. Lower-bound total TCR beta diversity was estimated with a nonparametric unseen species model using Euler transformation. The raw public data were reprocessed by TCRdb itself: fastp quality trimming at Q25, MiXCR clonotype calling, in-frame beta chains only. Entries are consolidated by CDR3 protein sequence, retaining the most common genes and DNA. The V and J calls were not made by the authors but by TCRdb's processing. The sample includes roughly 1,500,000 distinct CDR3 sequences, with about 43% observed a single time. In total, the top ten clones hold 7.9% of the sample.

What was sequenced was blood. This clonotype originated in a woman in her late teens or twenties in good health. The V gene is TRBV7-2 and the J gene is TRBJ2-3; 7 bases in the middle match TRBD2. The base sequence is TGTGCCAGCAGCTACACTAGCGCCGGTCTGCAGTATTTT. This encodes CASSYTSAGLQYF.